This T cell receptor (beta chain) emerged from a study of blood T cell repertoires in COVID-19. Study summary: Samples of COVID-19 (acute and convalescent) were obtained from the United States, Italy and Spain. PBMCs, B-cell-depleted T cells, or T cells provided the cDNA or gDNA that made up the material.

Per the original data handling: Amplification of reference gene primers was used by the study to estimate nucleated cell counts. The repertoire was sequenced with immunoSEQ multiplex PCR; TCRdb's copy has only in-frame clones and lacks some. V, J and clone size are taken as reported in that table, and D and trimming were inferred from the DNA itself. The repertoire consists of some 250,000 clones, with 70% to 80% occurring once and the leading ten covering about 3%. CDR3 size: 14 residues. Trimming took off 4 bases at V and 5 bases at J, with 12 bases between the two ends. Per germline, CDR1 LNHDA and CDR2 SQIVND (reference sequence).

This receptor was taken from a woman over 75 with acute or convalescent COVID-19. The sample consisted of peripheral blood. The V gene is TRBV19, the J gene TRBJ1-5; D may be TRBD1 (6 bases). CDR3 DNA: TGTGCCAGTAGTACCGACAGGTTCGATCAGCCCCAGCATTTT. Translated, it gives CASSTDRFDQPQHF.